This T cell receptor beta chain was identified in a study of shared clonotypes between healthy human individuals. The CDR3 runs 14 residues. The V end was cut by 1 base, the J end by 0 bases, with 8 bases between. The V gene's germline CDR1 is SGHRS and CDR2 YFSETQ. Measured with immunoSEQ multiplex PCR; TCRdb has only the in-frame clones, and not every one. The top ten clones hold about 1% of a sample with over a million clones, roughly 95% of them seen once. Sequencing was performed on naive CD4+ T cells sorted from blood. The subset: CD45RA+ positively selected. The J gene is TRBJ2-7, the V gene TRBV5-1; the D gene is possibly TRBD1 (5 bases). This clonotype was sampled from a man aged 30-40 years in good health. The CDR3 here is CASSLYRTSYEQYF. In DNA form, the CDR3 reads TGCGCCAGCAGCTTGTACAGGACCTCCTACGAGCAGTACTTC.